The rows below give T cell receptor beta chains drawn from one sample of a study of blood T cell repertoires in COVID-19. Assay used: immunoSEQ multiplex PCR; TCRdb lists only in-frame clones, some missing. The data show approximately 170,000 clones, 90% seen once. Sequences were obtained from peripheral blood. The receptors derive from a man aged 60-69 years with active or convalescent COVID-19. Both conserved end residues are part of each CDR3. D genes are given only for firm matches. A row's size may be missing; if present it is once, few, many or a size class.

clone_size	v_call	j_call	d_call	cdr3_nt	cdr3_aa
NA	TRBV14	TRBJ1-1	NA	TGTGCCAGCAGCCTAAAGCTGGACAGTCTCATGAACACTGAAGCTTTCTTT	CASSLKLDSLMNTEAFF
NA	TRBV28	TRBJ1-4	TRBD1	TGTGCCACCTTGACAGGGGGGAGAGAAAAACTGTTTTTT	CATLTGGREKLFF
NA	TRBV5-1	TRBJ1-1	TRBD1	TGCGCCAGCAGCTTGGGGGACAGGAACACTGAAGCTTTCTTT	CASSLGDRNTEAFF
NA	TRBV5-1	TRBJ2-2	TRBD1	TGCGCCAGCAGCCGGACCGGGACAGGGCCCTCTTCGAACACCGGGGAGCTGTTTTTT	CASSRTGTGPSSNTGELFF
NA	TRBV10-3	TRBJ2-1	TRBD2	TGTGCCATCAGTGAGGTTGGGACTAGCGGTTTAAACAATGAGCAGTTCTTC	CAISEVGTSGLNNEQFF
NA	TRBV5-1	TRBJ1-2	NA	TGCGCCAGCAGTCTCCAAACAGGCATAGCTAACTATGGCTACACCTTC	CASSLQTGIANYGYTF
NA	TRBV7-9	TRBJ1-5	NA	TGTGCCAAGACCCCCCGGGACTTAAATCAGCCCCAGCATTTT	CAKTPRDLNQPQHF
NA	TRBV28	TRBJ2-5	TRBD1	TGTGCCAGCAGTACCGGACAGGTCCAAGAGACCCAGTACTTC	CASSTGQVQETQYF
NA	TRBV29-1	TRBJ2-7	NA	TGCAGCGTTGAGACTAGATTCCGGGACTCACAACCCTACGAGCAGTACTTC	CSVETRFRDSQPYEQYF
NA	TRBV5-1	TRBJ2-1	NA	TGCGCCAGCAGCTTGGGGACTCATGCCAATGAGCAGTTCTTC	CASSLGTHANEQFF
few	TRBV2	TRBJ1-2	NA	TGTGCCAGCAGTGGTGGTCAGGGGATTGCTTATGGCTACACCTTC	CASSGGQGIAYGYTF
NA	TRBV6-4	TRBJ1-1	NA	TGCTCTGGGGGGGGGAACTTAATCACTGAAGCTTTCTTT	CSGGGNLITEAFF
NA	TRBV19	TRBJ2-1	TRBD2	TGTGCCAGTAGTTGGACTAGCGGGAGGACCTACAATGAGCAGTTCTTC	CASSWTSGRTYNEQFF
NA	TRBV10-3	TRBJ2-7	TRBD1	TGTGCCATCAGGGGGACAGGGAGCTCCTACGAGCAGTACTTC	CAIRGTGSSYEQYF
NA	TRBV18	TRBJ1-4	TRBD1	TGTGCCAGCTCAGCTCGGACAGGGAGTGAAAAACTGTTTTTT	CASSARTGSEKLFF
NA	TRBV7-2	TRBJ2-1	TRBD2	TGTGCCAGCAGCCGCGCTCTAGCGGGAGTTAATGAGCAGTTCTTC	CASSRALAGVNEQFF